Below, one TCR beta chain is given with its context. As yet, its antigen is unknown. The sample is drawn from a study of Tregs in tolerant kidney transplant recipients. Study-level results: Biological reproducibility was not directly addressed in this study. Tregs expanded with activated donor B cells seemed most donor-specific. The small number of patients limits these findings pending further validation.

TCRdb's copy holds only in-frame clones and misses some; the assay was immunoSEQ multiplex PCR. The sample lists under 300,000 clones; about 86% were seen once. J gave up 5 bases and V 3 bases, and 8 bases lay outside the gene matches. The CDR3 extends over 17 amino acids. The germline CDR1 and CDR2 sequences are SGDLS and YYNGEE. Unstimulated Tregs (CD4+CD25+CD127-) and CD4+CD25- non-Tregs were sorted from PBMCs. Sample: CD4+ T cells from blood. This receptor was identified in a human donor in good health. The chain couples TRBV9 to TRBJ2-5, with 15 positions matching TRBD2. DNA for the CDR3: TGTGCCAGCAGCGCTGGACTAGCGGGGGGGCCCCGGGAGACCCAGTACTTC. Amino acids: CASSAGLAGGPRETQYF.